The 15 T cell receptor beta chains below all came from one sample that was sequenced in a study of blood T cell repertoires in COVID-19. Assay used: immunoSEQ multiplex PCR; TCRdb lists only in-frame clones, some missing. The repertoire holds tens of thousands of clones, with about 93% as singletons. Sequenced sample: peripheral blood. The receptor set was obtained from a human donor with active COVID-19. The donor label of this sample is uncertain.

This chain connects TRBV10-3 to TRBJ2-7; 8 bases fit TRBD1. Per the germline V gene, CDR1 is ENHRY and CDR2 is SYGVKD. Unmatched junction bases numbered 5, after V lost 4 bases and J lost 0 bases. The CDR3 covers 15 residues. The CDR3 nucleotides read TGTGCCATCAGTGGTACAGGGGGAACCTCCTACGAGCAGTACTTC. It specifies CAISGTGGTSYEQYF.

The rearrangement links TRBV9 to TRBJ2-3; 9 positions agree with TRBD2. V trimming: 0 bases; J trimming: 3 bases; junction bases outside the gene matches: 2. The CDR3 length is 15 residues. In germline, CDR1 is SGDLS, CDR2 YYNGEE. CDR3 in DNA: TGTGCCAGCAGCGTAGTAGCGGGAGCGACAGATACGCAGTATTTT. This translates into CASSVVAGATDTQYF.

This sequence joins TRBV5-4 and TRBJ2-1; TRBD2 matches 7 bases. The CDR3 loop spans 15 amino acids. The V and J ends lost 0 bases and 2 bases, in that order; junction bases with no gene match: 2. Germline V gene sequence: CDR1 SGHNT, CDR2 YYREEE (reference sequence). The CDR3 loop reads CASSLVSGPYNEQFF. The DNA for the CDR3 is TGTGCCAGCAGCTTGGTTAGCGGGCCCTACAATGAGCAGTTCTTC.

The chain joins TRBV24-1 to TRBJ1-1, with 7 bases matching TRBD1. This CDR3 has 15 amino acids. V was pared by 3 bases and J by 1 base, with 4 bases of the junction left unmatched. Germline CDR1 reads KGHDR; CDR2 reads SFDVKD. CDR3 residues: CATSDSRQGNTEAFF. In nucleotides, the CDR3 is TGTGCCACCAGTGATAGCAGACAGGGGAACACTGAAGCTTTCTTT.

This clone was counted a single time. The genes are TRBV6-5 and TRBJ1-5; the D gene is possibly TRBD1 (5 bases). The CDR3 is 14 amino acids. V was trimmed by 6 bases and J by 0 bases, leaving 9 bases between them. Germline V gene sequence: CDR1 MNHEY, CDR2 SVGAGI. This chain's CDR3 is CASRGGYSNQPQHF. The CDR3 DNA reads TGTGCCAGCAGGGGGGGTTATAGCAATCAGCCCCAGCATTTT.

Only one count was recorded for this clone. This rearrangement joins TRBV27 to TRBJ2-7; D perhaps matches TRBD2 (7 bases). The CDR3 consists of 16 residues. With 8 bases removed from V and 0 bases from J, the gap between germline ends came to 20 bases. Germline V gene data show CDR1 as MNHEY and CDR2 as SMNVEV (reference sequence). The CDR3: CASGQAGALLSYEQYF. The CDR3 DNA sequence: TGTGCCAGCGGGCAGGCGGGGGCCTTACTCTCCTACGAGCAGTACTTC.

The V and J genes are TRBV6-5 and TRBJ1-1; D is undetermined. CDR3 length equals 13 residues. Trimming shortened V by 6 bases and J by 0 bases, and 8 bases separated the two germline ends. The germline V gene encodes CDR1 MNHEY and CDR2 SVGAGI. The chain's CDR3 is CASSPHLNTEAFF. The CDR3, as DNA: TGTGCCAGCAGCCCACACCTGAACACTGAAGCTTTCTTT.

In this sample, this clone turned up a few times. The chain is built from TRBV28 and TRBJ2-7; 8 positions agree with TRBD1. Germline V gives CDR1 MDHEN, CDR2 SYDVKM. The CDR3 is 13 residues long. V shed 10 bases, J shed 0 bases, and the junction held 5 bases outside the gene matches. CDR3 nucleotides: TGTGCCACCTGGGACAGGAGCTCCTACGAGCAGTACTTC. Its translation is CATWDRSSYEQYF.

V and J are TRBV5-6 and TRBJ1-2; no clear D. The CDR3 length is 14 residues. Trimming pared 0 bases from V and 2 bases from J, leaving 8 bases between. CDR1 SGHDT and CDR2 YYEEEE come from the germline V gene. CDR3 in amino acids: CASSLVEGNYGYTF. The CDR3 nucleotides are TGTGCCAGCAGCTTGGTGGAGGGCAACTATGGCTACACCTTC.

This sequence joins TRBV4-1 and TRBJ1-2, with TRBD1 as a possible D gene (6 bases). This CDR3 is 16 amino acids long. CDR1 and CDR2 from the germline V gene are MGHRA and YSYEKL. With 3 bases removed from V and 7 bases from J, the gap between germline ends came to 21 bases. The CDR3 loop is CASSQNTGSALTGYTF. CDR3 DNA: TGCGCCAGCAGCCAGAATACAGGGAGCGCCCTTACTGGCTACACCTTC.

The V call is TRBV9, the J call TRBJ1-5, with 7 bases fitting TRBD1. This CDR3 has 13 residues. In germline, CDR1 is SGDLS, CDR2 YYNGEE. After removal of 8 bases from V and 4 bases from J, the junction contained 6 bases not matched to a gene. Here the CDR3 reads CARAPRGNQPQHF. CDR3 sequence (DNA): TGTGCCAGGGCCCCCAGGGGGAATCAGCCCCAGCATTTT.

This clone occurred once. This chain uses TRBV6-4 with TRBJ2-1; TRBD1 aligns across 9 bases. The V segment lost 3 bases and the J segment 5 bases; nucleotides outside the gene matches: 8. This CDR3 has 16 amino acids. Germline assignment: CDR1 MRHNA and CDR2 SNTAGT. CDR3 in DNA: TGTGCCAGCAGTGAGACCGGGACAGGGACCAACAATGAGCAGTTCTTC. It encodes CASSETGTGTNNEQFF.

V and J are TRBV5-1 and TRBJ2-1; unclear D gene. V lost 3 bases, J lost 7 bases, and 11 bases lay in between. In germline, CDR1 is SGHRS, CDR2 YFSETQ. This CDR3 is 13 amino acids long. CDR3 amino acids: CASSYLEPNEQFF. DNA of the CDR3: TGCGCCAGCAGCTATCTAGAGCCTAATGAGCAGTTCTTC.

The V gene is TRBV28, the J gene TRBJ1-5; maybe TRBD1 (6 bases). V gave up 6 bases and J gave up 4 bases, with 13 bases separating them. The CDR3 extends over 14 amino acids. The V gene's germline CDR1 is MDHEN and CDR2 SYDVKM. The CDR3 DNA reads as TGTGCCAGCAGCAGGGGAAGGCGAAATCAGCCCCAGCATTTT. It yields the protein CASSRGRRNQPQHF.

The V call is TRBV2, the J call TRBJ1-4; 8 nucleotides line up with TRBD1. Germline V gene sequence: CDR1 SNHLY, CDR2 FYNNEI. CDR3 size: 19 residues. V lost 2 bases and J lost 4; bases outside the gene matches: 15. The DNA of the CDR3 is TGTGCCAGCAGTGAAAAGCGCGGGACAGGCCTTCCTCTTAATGAAAAACTGTTTTTT. Translating gives CASSEKRGTGLPLNEKLFF.